These 25 T cell receptor beta chains came from one sample sequenced in a study of Ad26.COV2.S vaccination and SARS-CoV-2 variants. Libraries were prepared by immunoSEQ multiplex PCR; TCRdb keeps only in-frame clonotypes and omits some of them. The sample has approximately 400,000 clones; roughly 84% are singletons. This sample's treatment: 15 to 20 received Ad26.COV2.S at low or high dose, single or two shots; 5 received placebo; per-sample allocation not given. At day 63 after the first vaccine or placebo injection, samples were drawn. This sample comprised peripheral blood, obtained in a trial of Ad26.COV2.S vaccine versus placebo. These receptor sequences come from a person aged 18-65 years who received the Ad26.COV2.S COVID-19 vaccine or a placebo.

This clone is a singleton in its sample. CDR3 in DNA: TGTGCCAGCAGCTTAGGGCAAGGGGAGACCCAGTACTTC. Amino acid sequence: CASSLGQGETQYF. The chain combines TRBV7-2 with TRBJ2-5; no clear D. This CDR3 has 13 amino acids. The V and J ends lost 1 base and 5 bases respectively, with 8 bases between them. CDR1 and CDR2 from the germline V gene are SGHTA and FQGNSA.

CDR3 DNA: TGTGCCAGCAGCTTAATATTAAGAACCGGGAAGAGGACAGATACGCAGTATTTT. Translated, it gives CASSLILRTGKRTDTQYF. The V gene is TRBV7-8, the J gene TRBJ2-3; TRBD2 is a possible D gene (5 bases). The V gene lost 2 bases and the J gene lost 3 bases, with 21 bases spanning the gap. The CDR3 length is 18 residues. Germline CDR1 reads SGHVS; CDR2 reads FQNEAQ.

The gene calls are TRBV24-1 and TRBJ2-1, with 9 bases lining up with TRBD1. CDR3 size: 17 residues. J was trimmed by 7 bases and V by 4 bases; bases with no gene match: 13. CDR1 and CDR2 (germline): KGHDR, SFDVKD. CDR3: CATSDLADGTGKNEQFF. The CDR3 DNA is TGTGCCACCAGTGACCTAGCCGACGGGACAGGGAAAAATGAGCAGTTCTTC.

The genes are TRBV5-1 and TRBJ1-3; D not resolved. Trimming took off 4 bases at V and 5 bases at J, with 10 bases between the two ends. The CDR3 loop spans 13 amino acids. The germline gives CDR1 SGHRS, CDR2 YFSETQ. CDR3 coding DNA: TGCGCCAGCAGCCCGAATGAGAGAAACACCATATATTTT. Its translation: CASSPNERNTIYF.

The chain joins TRBV6-6 to TRBJ1-6; 10 bases map to TRBD1. CDR1 is MNHNY and CDR2 is SVGAGI in the germline V gene (reference sequence). V dropped 2 bases and J dropped 10; count of bases not matched to a gene: 8. The CDR3 totals 16 residues. CDR3 sequence reads: CASSYDIRQGASPLHF. CDR3 nucleotide sequence: TGTGCCAGCAGTTACGACATCAGACAGGGGGCATCACCCCTCCACTTT.

The V and J genes are TRBV29-1 and TRBJ2-4; TRBD1 or TRBD2 may be the D gene (5 bases each). Germline V gene data show CDR1 as SQVTM and CDR2 as ANQGSEA. CDR3 size: 14 residues. V lost 6 bases, J lost 8 bases, and 20 bases lay in between. CDR3 sequence: CSVSQIRGADIQYF. The CDR3, as DNA: TGCAGCGTCTCACAAATAAGAGGGGCGGACATTCAGTACTTC.

V and J are TRBV2 and TRBJ1-2; D unresolved. Germline CDR1 reads SNHLY; CDR2 reads FYNNEI. With 2 bases removed from V and 4 bases from J, the gap between germline ends came to 14 bases. This CDR3 contains 15 residues. The CDR3 bases are TGTGCCAGCAGTGAATTAAGGGTACAGATCTATGGCTACACCTTC. It encodes CASSELRVQIYGYTF.

The V gene is TRBV10-3, the J gene TRBJ1-4, with a possible D match to TRBD1 (6 bases). Trimming cost V 2 bases and J 8 bases, with 15 bases left between them. The germline V gene has CDR1 ENHRY and CDR2 SYGVKD. The CDR3 totals 15 residues. The CDR3 DNA follows: TGTGCCATCAGTGAGGTGGGCAGGGGAGGCGAAAAACTGTTTTTT. Amino acids: CAISEVGRGGEKLFF.

On this clone: An end of the junction does not agree with germline; a read error may underlie this. The genes are TRBV19 and TRBJ1-1; no definite D call. In germline, CDR1 is LNHDA, CDR2 SQIVND (reference sequence). The CDR3 is 12 amino acids. Here the CDR3 reads CASSIPPNVRVF. The CDR3 DNA follows: TGTGCCAGTAGTATCCCCCCGAACGTTCGAGTCTTT.

This clone was recorded once. V is TRBV6-6 and J is TRBJ2-7; TRBD1 aligns across 9 bases. V lost 5 bases, J lost 3 bases, and 5 bases stayed unmatched. The CDR3 sequence is 14 residues long. In germline, CDR1 is MNHNY, CDR2 SVGAGI (reference sequence). The chain's CDR3 is CASSTGDRVYEQYF. DNA of the CDR3: TGTGCCAGCAGTACGGGGGACAGGGTCTACGAGCAGTACTTC.

The genes are TRBV7-2 and TRBJ2-1, with 7 bases that match TRBD2. The CDR3 consists of 16 residues. J was trimmed by 6 bases and V by 1 base; bases with no gene match: 9. Germline CDR1 SGHTA, CDR2 FQGNSA. The CDR3 region is CASSLGGGRRGNEQFF. The CDR3 DNA sequence: TGTGCCAGCAGCTTAGGGGGGGGAAGGAGGGGCAATGAGCAGTTCTTC.

The chain uses TRBV9 and TRBJ2-3, with unresolved D. Germline V gene sequence: CDR1 SGDLS, CDR2 YYNGEE. The CDR3 has 15 residues. V was shortened by 0 bases and J by 3 bases, with 11 bases between the two germline ends. CDR3 loop: CASSVATGPTDTQYF. The CDR3 DNA reads as TGTGCCAGCAGCGTAGCTACCGGACCGACAGATACGCAGTATTTT.

The V gene is TRBV5-1, the J gene TRBJ2-7; TRBD1 aligns across 10 bases. V dropped 4 bases and J dropped 2; count of bases not matched to a gene: 6. Germline V gives CDR1 SGHRS, CDR2 YFSETQ. The CDR3 sequence is 15 residues long. CDR3 residues: CASSRRQGAPYEQYF. The CDR3 coding sequence is TGCGCCAGCAGCAGAAGACAGGGGGCACCCTACGAGCAGTACTTC.

V and J are TRBV5-6 and TRBJ1-1, with D maybe TRBD1 (6 bases). This CDR3 spans 12 amino acids. CDR1 is SGHDT and CDR2 is YYEEEE in the germline V gene. The germline V and J ends were trimmed by 3 bases and 7 bases, with 10 bases remaining between them. CDR3 sequence: CASSSQGFEAFF. CDR3 in DNA: TGTGCCAGCAGCTCACAGGGATTTGAAGCTTTCTTT.

The chain carries TRBV4-1 and TRBJ2-7, with 7 positions matching TRBD2. The V segment lost 0 bases and the J segment 12 bases; nucleotides outside the gene matches: 23. The germline CDR1 and CDR2 sequences are MGHRA and YSYEKL. The CDR3 length is 18 residues. CDR3 DNA sequence: TGCGCCAGCAGCCAAGACCCTGAGGATTTAGCGGGCTTCCAACAGAGGTACTTC. Amino acids: CASSQDPEDLAGFQQRYF.

This clone was seen a few times. The chain combines TRBV2 with TRBJ2-1; 14 bases match TRBD2. The J segment lost 3 bases and the V segment lost 7 bases, leaving 5 bases of the junction unmatched. Germline-derived CDR1 and CDR2 are SNHLY and FYNNEI. CDR3 size: 16 residues. This chain's CDR3 is CASNGGTSGSYNEQFF. Written as DNA, the CDR3 is TGTGCCAGCAACGGAGGGACTAGCGGGAGCTACAATGAGCAGTTCTTC.

This clone was recorded once. The chain employs TRBV30 and TRBJ1-3, with D tentatively TRBD1 (5 bases). Germline loops: CDR1 GTSNPN, CDR2 SVGIG (reference sequence). This CDR3 contains 14 residues. Trimming removed 8 bases at V and 4 bases at J, with 18 bases between. This chain's CDR3 is CARGSPPAGNTIYF. CDR3 in DNA: TGTGCCCGGGGGAGCCCGCCGGCGGGAAACACCATATATTTT.

This sequence joins TRBV30 and TRBJ2-1; 9 positions agree with TRBD1. The germline gives CDR1 GTSNPN, CDR2 SVGIG (reference sequence). This CDR3 region has 14 residues. The ends lost 1 base at V and 7 bases at J; junction bases unmatched: 5. The CDR3 spells CAWSGQGGRNEQFF. The DNA for the CDR3 is TGTGCCTGGAGTGGACAGGGGGGGAGGAATGAGCAGTTCTTC.

A remark on this clone: The identical CDR3 is also encoded by other nucleotide sequences in the sample. The V gene is TRBV18, the J gene TRBJ1-4; perhaps TRBD1 as D (5 bases). There are 15 residues in the CDR3. Germline values: CDR1 KGHSH, CDR2 LQKENI. Trimming pared 2 bases from V and 5 bases from J, leaving 12 bases between. CDR3 DNA: TGTGCCAGCTCACCAAACCAGGGACCGAATGAAAAACTGTTTTTT. Its translation is CASSPNQGPNEKLFF.

The chain is built from TRBV27 and TRBJ2-3, with TRBD2 as a possible D gene (5 bases). The CDR3 runs to 13 residues. Looked up from germline, CDR1 is MNHEY and CDR2 is SMNVEV (reference sequence). Trimming cost V 4 bases and J 6 bases, with 11 bases left between them. The CDR3 DNA reads TGTGCCAGCAGTTCCCACGGGGAGGATACGCAGTATTTT. Translating it yields CASSSHGEDTQYF.

This sequence joins TRBV12-3 or TRBV12-4 and TRBJ2-5; no clear D. V was pared by 2 bases and J by 4 bases, with 5 bases between. CDR3 length: 12 residues. The CDR3 loop is CASSLKGETQYF. The CDR3 DNA reads TGTGCCAGCAGTTTAAAGGGAGAGACCCAGTACTTC.

The V gene is TRBV13, the J gene TRBJ1-5, with D perhaps TRBD1 (5 bases). This CDR3 spans 13 amino acids. V lost 3 bases to trimming and J lost 7 bases, with 10 bases between them. Germline V gives CDR1 PRHDT, CDR2 FYEKMQ (reference sequence). CDR3 DNA sequence: TGTGCCAGCAGCTTCGGCAGGGACCAGCCCCAGCATTTT. Translated, it gives CASSFGRDQPQHF.

The chain links TRBV5-1 to TRBJ2-3, with TRBD1 identical over 8 bases. The trim removed 0 bases at V and 4 bases at J, leaving 1 base unmatched. This CDR3 spans 14 amino acids. The germline CDR1 and CDR2 sequences are SGHRS and YFSETQ. This CDR3 reads CASSLEQGADTQYF. CDR3 in DNA: TGCGCCAGCAGCTTGGAACAGGGGGCAGATACGCAGTATTTT.

V is TRBV6-2 or TRBV6-3 and J is TRBJ2-5; D unclear. This CDR3 is built from 15 residues. CDR1 and CDR2 (germline): MNHEY, SVGEGT. V was trimmed by 4 bases and J by 5 bases, leaving 17 bases between them. The CDR3 nucleotides read TGTGCCAGCAGTTCCCAGACTGGAATGTACGAGACCCAGTACTTC. Translation gives CASSSQTGMYETQYF.

The J gene is TRBJ1-2, the V gene TRBV28; the D is unclear. Germline CDR1 reads MDHEN; CDR2 reads SYDVKM. CDR3 length: 16 amino acids. V lost 5 bases to trimming and J lost 0 bases, with 16 bases between them. The CDR3 DNA sequence: TGTGCCAGCAGTGACACCCTACATCAACCTAACTATGGCTACACCTTC. The encoded protein is CASSDTLHQPNYGYTF.